Listed below are T cell receptor beta chains from one sample, sequenced in a study of T cell responses to AZD1222 COVID-19 vaccine. Clones were read by immunoSEQ multiplex PCR, and TCRdb kept only the in-frame ones, dropping some. The repertoire has some 100,000 clones, 86% of them found once; the top ten carry around 17%. Sequencing used peripheral blood, obtained 28 days after the second AZD1222 dose. The receptor set was obtained from an adult who received the AZD1222 COVID-19 vaccine. Both conserved end residues are part of each CDR3. The order of the fields is D gene, clone size, J gene, V gene, CDR3 protein, CDR3 DNA. The D gene is left open where the match is weak. Rows give clone size only sometimes, using once, few, many, or a class for an expanded clone.

. . TRBJ1-3 TRBV5-1 CASSLAGSSGNTIYF TGCGCCAGCAGCCTAGCGGGATCCTCTGGAAACACCATATATTTT
. . TRBJ2-1 TRBV14 CASSLLGTTYNEQFF TGTGCCAGCAGCCTGCTAGGAACAACCTACAATGAGCAGTTCTTC
. . TRBJ1-1 TRBV5-5 CASSLVRPGDTEAFF TGTGCCAGCAGCTTGGTCAGGCCAGGGGACACTGAAGCTTTCTTT
TRBD2 . TRBJ2-1 TRBV7-2 CASSLGAGGFDEQFF TGTGCCAGCAGCTTAGGTGCGGGAGGGTTCGATGAGCAGTTCTTC
. . TRBJ1-4 TRBV2 CASKQGSGGEKLFF TGTGCCAGCAAACAGGGAAGTGGAGGCGAAAAACTGTTTTTT
. once TRBJ2-2 TRBV19 CATDPGNTGELFF TGTGCCACCGACCCGGGCAACACCGGGGAGCTGTTTTTT
TRBD2 . TRBJ2-1 TRBV15 CATSREGTSGGNEQFF TGTGCCACCAGCAGAGAAGGGACTAGCGGGGGCAATGAGCAGTTCTTC
TRBD2 . TRBJ2-7 TRBV3-1/TRBV3-2 CASSQTLAGVGEQYF TGTGCCAGCAGCCAAACTCTAGCGGGAGTCGGCGAGCAGTACTTC
TRBD2 . TRBJ2-1 TRBV24-1 CATSRLAGGPSSYNEQFF TGTGCCACCAGTCGGTTAGCGGGAGGGCCAAGCTCCTACAATGAGCAGTTCTTC
. . TRBJ1-5 TRBV6-6 CRGGECNQPQHF TGCCGGGGGGGGGAATGCAATCAGCCCCAGCATTTT
TRBD2 . TRBJ2-1 TRBV7-2 CASSLRVQGLAGDEQFF TGTGCCAGCAGCTTACGGGTTCAGGGTCTAGCGGGAGATGAGCAGTTCTTC
TRBD2 . TRBJ2-1 TRBV18 CASSPAQGSGIYNEQFF TGTGCCAGCTCACCCGCCCAGGGTAGCGGGATATACAATGAGCAGTTCTTC
. . TRBJ1-1 TRBV24-1 CATSDPRRRRGAFF TGTGCCACCAGTGATCCTCGGAGGAGGCGCGGGGCTTTCTTT
. . TRBJ2-7 TRBV2 CASSDSGNIYEQYF TGTGCCAGCAGTGATTCGGGGAATATCTACGAGCAGTACTTC
TRBD2 . TRBJ2-1 TRBV5-1 CASSDSGGSHNEQFF TGCGCCAGCAGCGATAGCGGGGGCTCCCACAATGAGCAGTTCTTC
TRBD1 . TRBJ2-7 TRBV9 CASSGRPGQSIYEQYF TGTGCCAGCAGCGGACGACCGGGACAGAGCATTTACGAGCAGTACTTC
. . TRBJ2-3 TRBV4-1 CASSQEGTGALGTDTQYF TGCGCCAGCAGCCAAGAGGGCACAGGAGCCCTCGGCACAGATACGCAGTATTTT
TRBD2 . TRBJ2-5 TRBV3-1/TRBV3-2 CASSQEGTSETQYF TGTGCCAGCAGCCAAGAGGGGACTAGCGAGACCCAGTACTTC
. . TRBJ1-5 TRBV19 CASSIDSPRPGQPQHF TGTGCCAGTAGTATAGATTCCCCCCGCCCTGGTCAGCCCCAGCATTTT
. few TRBJ1-4 TRBV7-2 CASSLSPQRVHNEKLFF TGTGCCAGCAGCCTTAGCCCCCAACGCGTCCATAATGAAAAACTGTTTTTT
TRBD2 . TRBJ2-3 TRBV7-9 CASSLTSGSITDTQYF TGTGCCAGCAGCCTAACTAGCGGGAGCATCACAGATACGCAGTATTTT
. . TRBJ1-3 TRBV4-1 CVKQQELRGVGNTIYF TGCGTCAAACAGCAAGAATTGAGGGGCGTTGGAAACACCATATATTTT
. . TRBJ1-1 TRBV9 CASSVAGEGMNTEAFF TGTGCCAGCAGCGTAGCTGGGGAGGGTATGAACACTGAAGCTTTCTTT
TRBD2 . TRBJ2-3 TRBV7-2 CASSTRLAGESDTQYF TGTGCCAGCAGCACCCGATTAGCGGGAGAATCAGATACGCAGTATTTT
. . TRBJ2-1 TRBV4-3 CASSQLSDLGNEQFF TGCGCCAGCAGCCAATTGTCGGACCTGGGCAATGAGCAGTTCTTC
. . TRBJ1-1 TRBV28 CASSRYRDPSMNTEAFF TGTGCCAGCAGCAGATACCGGGACCCTTCTATGAACACTGAAGCTTTCTTT
TRBD1 . TRBJ1-4 TRBV7-9 CASSLGQGAFFEKLFF TGTGCCAGCAGCTTGGGACAGGGGGCTTTTTTTGAAAAACTGTTTTTT
. . TRBJ1-1 TRBV19 CASSSGTRTFF TGTGCCAGTAGCTCCGGGACCCGAACTTTCTTT
. . TRBJ1-5 TRBV28 CASSLSGDGGPQHF TGTGCCAGCAGTTTGTCAGGGGACGGGGGGCCCCAGCATTTT
. . TRBJ2-1 TRBV18 CASSPPEFGGAYNEQFF TGTGCCAGCTCACCACCAGAGTTCGGCGGGGCCTACAATGAGCAGTTCTTC
TRBD2 . TRBJ2-5 TRBV27 CASSPLGLAGFYF TGTGCCAGCAGTCCACTCGGACTAGCGGGATTTTACTTC
TRBD2 once TRBJ2-3 TRBV7-2 CASGKAGVGTDTQYF TGTGCCAGCGGTAAAGCGGGAGTCGGCACAGATACGCAGTATTTT
TRBD1 . TRBJ1-2 TRBV7-2 CASSLSRGQGGYTF TGTGCCAGCAGCTTATCGAGGGGGCAGGGAGGCTACACCTTC
. . TRBJ1-6 TRBV28 CASSLGSGNSPLHF TGTGCCAGCAGTTTGGGGAGTGGCAATTCACCCCTCCACTTT
TRBD1 . TRBJ1-2 TRBV2 CASSDRGTGANYGYTF TGTGCCAGCAGTGATAGAGGGACAGGGGCAAACTATGGCTACACCTTC
. . TRBJ2-1 TRBV4-3 CASSQVWGNPNEQFF TGCGCCAGCAGCCAAGTATGGGGAAATCCAAATGAGCAGTTCTTC
TRBD2 . TRBJ2-1 TRBV6-5 CASRGGTSQNNEQFF TGTGCCAGCAGGGGGGGGACTAGCCAAAACAATGAGCAGTTCTTC
. . TRBJ2-7 TRBV28 CASSLSDYEQYF TGTGCCAGCAGTTTATCTGACTACGAGCAGTACTTC
. . TRBJ1-4 TRBV27 CATQPEKLFF TGTGCCACCCAGCCTGAAAAACTGTTTTTT
TRBD2 . TRBJ2-7 TRBV5-8 CASFNTRGAGGPLTYEQYF TGTGCCAGCTTCAATACAAGGGGCGCGGGAGGGCCCCTAACCTACGAGCAGTACTTC
. . TRBJ2-2 TRBV7-2 CASSLGRANTGELFF TGTGCCAGCAGCTTAGGGAGGGCGAACACCGGGGAGCTGTTTTTT
TRBD2 . TRBJ2-1 TRBV6-2/TRBV6-3 CASSSSSGGNEQFF TGTGCCAGCAGTTCAAGTAGCGGGGGGAATGAGCAGTTCTTC
. . TRBJ2-3 TRBV5-4 CASSFGQITDTQYF TGTGCCAGCAGCTTTGGACAAATTACAGATACGCAGTATTTT